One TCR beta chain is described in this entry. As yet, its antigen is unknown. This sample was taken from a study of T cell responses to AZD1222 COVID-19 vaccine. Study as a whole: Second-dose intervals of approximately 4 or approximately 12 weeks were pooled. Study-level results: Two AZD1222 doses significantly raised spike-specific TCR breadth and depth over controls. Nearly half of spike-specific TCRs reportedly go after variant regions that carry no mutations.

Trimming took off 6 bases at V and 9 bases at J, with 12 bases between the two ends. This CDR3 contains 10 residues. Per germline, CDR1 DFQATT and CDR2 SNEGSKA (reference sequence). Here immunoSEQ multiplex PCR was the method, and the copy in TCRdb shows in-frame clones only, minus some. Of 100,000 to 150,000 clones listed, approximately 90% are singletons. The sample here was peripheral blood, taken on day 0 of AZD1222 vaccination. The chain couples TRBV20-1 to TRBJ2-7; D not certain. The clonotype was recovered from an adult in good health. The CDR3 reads CSAPSVGQYF. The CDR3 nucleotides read TGCAGTGCGCCTTCGGTAGGGCAGTACTTC.